A selection of T cell receptor beta chains follows, all from one sample in a study of spatial heterogeneity in lung cancer. Each CDR3 protein is one row after TCRdb ran MiXCR on the 5' RACE reads. The repertoire holds more than 9,000 distinct CDR3 sequences, with about 20% as singletons. Sample: PBMCs, taken at follow-up. All receptors derive from a male donor with early-stage non-small cell lung cancer. Each CDR3 is given with its conserved first and last residue. The order of the fields is D gene, J gene, CDR3 length, V gene, clone size, CDR3 DNA, CDR3 protein. A D gene is named only where the DNA matches it firmly. Size is omitted from some rows. Given values are once, few, many or a class for expanded clones.

NA TRBJ2-1 15 TRBV10-1 NA TGCGCCAGCAGGGAGGCGGCAGGGCATCTCGTTGAGCAGTTCTTC CASREAAGHLVEQFF
NA TRBJ2-5 13 TRBV12-3/TRBV12-4 many TGTGCCAGCAGTTTAGCTAGGTCGGAGACCCAGTACTTC CASSLARSETQYF
TRBD2 TRBJ2-3 15 TRBV11-2 NA TGTGCCAGCAGACCACCGGGACTAGCGGGAGATACGCAGTATTTT CASRPPGLAGDTQYF
NA TRBJ2-7 14 TRBV6-6 NA TGTGCCAGCAGGGAAACAGGGTCTGTTTACGAGCAGTACTTC CASRETGSVYEQYF
NA TRBJ1-6 15 TRBV27 many TGTGCCAGCAGCCGCGACGGGCCCTATAATTCACCCCTCCACTTT CASSRDGPYNSPLHF
TRBD2 TRBJ2-7 16 TRBV6-2/TRBV6-3 many TGTGCCAGCAGTTACTCAGGGGCGGGAGGAAACCACGAGCAGTACTTC CASSYSGAGGNHEQYF
TRBD1 TRBJ2-2 15 TRBV7-2 few TGTGCCAGCAGAGGAGGACAGGCGTATACCGGGGAGCTGTTTTTT CASRGGQAYTGELFF
NA TRBJ1-5 15 TRBV27 many TGTGCCAGCAGTTTATTGGGTGGTTACAATCAGCCCCAGCATTTT CASSLLGGYNQPQHF
NA TRBJ2-1 19 TRBV4-1 many TGCGCCAGCAGCCCAGGACGGGCGATTTCCGGGACACGCTACAATGAGCAGTTCTTC CASSPGRAISGTRYNEQFF
NA TRBJ2-2 13 TRBV3-1 many TGTGCCAGCAGCCATCAAGCCACCGGGGAGCTGTTTTTT CASSHQATGELFF
TRBD2 TRBJ2-1 16 TRBV4-2 medium-sized TGTGCCAGCAGCCGCCCGACTAGCGGGGGGGGTGTGGAGCAGTTCTTC CASSRPTSGGGVEQFF
NA TRBJ2-5 15 TRBV4-2 medium-sized TGTGCCAGCAGCCTGCATAGGGGGGGCCAAGAGACCCAGTACTTC CASSLHRGGQETQYF
NA TRBJ2-3 13 TRBV5-5 NA TGTGCCAGCGACCCGGTCCTCACAGATACGCAGTATTTT CASDPVLTDTQYF
NA TRBJ2-1 13 TRBV7-2 once TGTGCCAGCACTCGGGCGGTGGGCAATGAGCAGTTCTTC CASTRAVGNEQFF
NA TRBJ1-2 15 TRBV7-2 many TGTGCCAGCAGCTTATCAGGAGCAACTAACTATGGCTACACCTTC CASSLSGATNYGYTF
TRBD1 TRBJ2-4 16 TRBV6-5 NA TGTGCCAGCAGTTACTCCGGACAGGGAAGGATTAGCATTCAGTACTTC CASSYSGQGRISIQYF
TRBD1 TRBJ1-1 15 TRBV11-2 once TGTGCCAGCAGCTTAGCTGGACAGGGAGTCACTGAAGCTTTCTTT CASSLAGQGVTEAFF
NA TRBJ1-5 13 TRBV6-6 many TGTGCCAGCAGTTACTTCGGAAATCAGCCCCAGCATTTT CASSYFGNQPQHF
TRBD2 TRBJ2-7 15 TRBV3-1 many TGTGCCAGCAGCGAACGACTAGCGGTGAACTACGAGCAGTACTTC CASSERLAVNYEQYF
NA TRBJ2-1 14 TRBV28 few TGTGCCAGCAGTTCGGTACAGGCTTACAATGAGCAGTTCTTC CASSSVQAYNEQFF
NA TRBJ2-7 15 TRBV5-1 many TGCGCCAGCAGCTTGGTGGCATCCGCCTCCTACGAGCAGTACTTC CASSLVASASYEQYF
NA TRBJ2-1 14 TRBV6-6 NA TGTGCCAGCAGTTCCCCCCTTACGGCGGATGAGCAGTTCTTC CASSSPLTADEQFF
NA TRBJ2-3 13 TRBV20-1 medium-sized TGCAGTGCTAGCTGGGACACCACAGATACGCAGTATTTT CSASWDTTDTQYF
TRBD2 TRBJ2-3 14 TRBV30 many TGTGCCTGGAGTCCAGCGGGAGGAACAGATACGCAGTATTTT CAWSPAGGTDTQYF